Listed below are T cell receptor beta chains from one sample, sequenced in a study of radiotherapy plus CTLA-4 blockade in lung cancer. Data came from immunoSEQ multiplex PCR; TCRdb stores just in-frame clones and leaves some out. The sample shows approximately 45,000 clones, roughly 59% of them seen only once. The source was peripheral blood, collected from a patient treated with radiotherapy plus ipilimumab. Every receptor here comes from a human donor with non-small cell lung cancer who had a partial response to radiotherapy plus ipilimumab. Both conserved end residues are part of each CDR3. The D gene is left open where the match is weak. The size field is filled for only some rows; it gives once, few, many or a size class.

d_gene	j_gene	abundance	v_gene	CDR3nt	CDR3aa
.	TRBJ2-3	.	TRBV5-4	TGTGCCAGCAGCTTATTCGGGGAGGGCAGGGGGCGCGGGGATACGCAGTATTTT	CASSLFGEGRGRGDTQYF
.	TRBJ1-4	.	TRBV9	TGTGCCAGCAGCGGGGGATCACAACGGGGAAAACTGTTTTTT	CASSGGSQRGKLFF
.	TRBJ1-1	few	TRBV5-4	TGTGCCAGCAGCTTGGCTAGGAACACTGAAGCTTTCTTT	CASSLARNTEAFF
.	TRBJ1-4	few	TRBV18	TGTGCCAGCTCACCACCGGACGGGGATGAAAAACTGTTTTTT	CASSPPDGDEKLFF
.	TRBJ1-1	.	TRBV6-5	TGTGCCAGCAGTTCTGTTACAGGGTTAAACACTGAAGCTTTCTTT	CASSSVTGLNTEAFF
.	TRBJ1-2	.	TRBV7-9	TGTGCCAGCAGCCAATCTAACTATGGCTACACCTTC	CASSQSNYGYTF
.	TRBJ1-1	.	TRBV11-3	TGTGCCAGCAGCTTAGCCCCTAACACTGAAGCTTTCTTT	CASSLAPNTEAFF
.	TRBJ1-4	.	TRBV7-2	TGTGCCAGCAGCTTAAATATGGGTGAGGGATTATTTTTT	CASSLNMGEGLFF
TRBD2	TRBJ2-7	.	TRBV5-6	TGTGCCAGCAGCTTGGCCTCGGGACTAGACATCTTGGAGCAGTACTTC	CASSLASGLDILEQYF
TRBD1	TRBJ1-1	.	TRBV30	TGTGCCTGGAAAACAGGGGGGAACACTGAAGCTTTCTTT	CAWKTGGNTEAFF